Listed below are T cell receptor beta chains from one sample, sequenced in a study of blood T cell repertoires in COVID-19. Sequencing used immunoSEQ multiplex PCR; TCRdb keeps in-frame clones, though not all of them. The repertoire has around 130,000 clones, around 81% of them found once; the top ten carry 10% to 14%. The sample consisted of peripheral blood. The receptor source for this set is a human donor in a cohort sampled during active COVID-19. The conserved cysteine and the conserved F or W are not part of the CDR3 here. Some rows have no size entry. The others give once, few or many, or a class for an expanded clone.

v_call clone_size cdr3_aa
TRBV10-3 - AISETGQGRGEAF
TRBV2 - ASYSGRPYEQY
TRBV19 - ASSINEGFYSNQPQH
TRBV5-8 - ASSLNSGGSNQPQH
TRBV9 - ASSVDQGAYRETQY
TRBV28 - ASSARTEAYNSPLH
TRBV5-4 - ASSSPLTGNEFDYGYT
TRBV11-2 - ASSNNRGLVYEQY
TRBV24-1 - ATSDATVAHGYT
TRBV12-5 - ASGLVRLSRDRDNQPQH
TRBV11-3 - ASSLDWRGAGTEAF
TRBV6-1 few ASSEWTGGSYEQY
TRBV27 medium-sized ASSIPSSDTQY
TRBV7-9 - ASSYRGETGGTDTQY
TRBV14 - ASSPWATSYEQY
TRBV6-6 - ASSYADRDGGYT
TRBV29-1 many SVTDTGYEQY
TRBV19 - ASSEQGAVSNQPQH
TRBV18 - ASSPPGQGNQPQH
TRBV2 few ASTLEGQPQH
TRBV5-4 - ASSSGGLGTEAF
TRBV7-2 - ASSLSAQGGGNTIY
TRBV19 - ASSAREAGSYEQY
TRBV6-5 few ASSSGLDQPQH
TRBV7-8 - ASSIGLGGGNEQF
TRBV5-1 - ASSSRTAKDTQY
TRBV15 - ATSRDRGLAGEQF
TRBV11-3 - ASSLVGTGPQETQY
TRBV6-5 - ASSSRLEPYEQY
TRBV2 - ASSEGPYEKLF
TRBV3-1/TRBV3-2 - ASSRTSGDYEQY
TRBV6-5 many ASSSTTGTGELF
TRBV7-9 - ASSPGQGANEQY
TRBV7-9 - ASSLGPATGSPLH
TRBV5-1 - ASSIRGDYTEAF
TRBV18 - ASSQGGLNEQF
TRBV9 - ASSVSGGSQETQY
TRBV30 many AWSEQGASTGELF
TRBV11-2 - ASSLGRDTDTQY
TRBV6-1 few ASSEGRVWSNQPQH
TRBV18 once ASSSSIEPNEKLF
TRBV12-3/TRBV12-4 - ASRNITSPLH
TRBV15 - ATSRGDRAGTGELF
TRBV15 - ATSRDNAGANTGELF
TRBV24-1 - ATSVGLESDTQY
TRBV6-6 - ASSQRTGRTGELF
TRBV5-1 once ASSLTGSNYGYT
TRBV2 - ASRPEGYQRGFTDTQY
TRBV2 - ASSPDRALSYNEQF
TRBV19 - ASSSPNTGELF
TRBV5-4 - ASSLADRGNPEAF
TRBV6-6 - ASAEQGFQPQH
TRBV19 - ASSIVGRQGARQPQH
TRBV5-1 - ASNPWDRGLTDTQY
TRBV9 - ASSVVGTSYEQY
TRBV5-6 - ASSPYDREDYGYT
TRBV30 - AWSVRTGGYNEQF
TRBV5-1 - ASSLAGSRDYEQY
TRBV7-9 - ASSLGFTSGANNEQF
TRBV28 - ASREGWNTEAF